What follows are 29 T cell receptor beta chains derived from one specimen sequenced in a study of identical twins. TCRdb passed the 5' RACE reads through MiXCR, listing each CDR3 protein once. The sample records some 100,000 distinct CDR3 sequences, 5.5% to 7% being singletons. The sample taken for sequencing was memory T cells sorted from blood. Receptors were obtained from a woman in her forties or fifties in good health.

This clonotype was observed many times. The CDR3 reads CASSQDGWMPQETQYF. The CDR3 region has the DNA TGCGCCAGCAGCCAAGACGGGTGGATGCCCCAAGAGACCCAGTACTTC. The chain couples TRBV4-1 to TRBJ2-5; D uncertain. The CDR3 is 16 amino acids. From germline, CDR1 is MGHRA and CDR2 YSYEKL. V was trimmed by 0 bases and J by 1 base, leaving 12 bases between them.

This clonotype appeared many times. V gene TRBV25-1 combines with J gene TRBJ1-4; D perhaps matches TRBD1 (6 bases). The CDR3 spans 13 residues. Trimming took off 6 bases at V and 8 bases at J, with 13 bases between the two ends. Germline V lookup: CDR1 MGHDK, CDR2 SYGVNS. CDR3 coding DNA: TGTGCCAGCAGGAGCGGAAGGGGGGAAAAACTGTTTTTT. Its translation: CASRSGRGEKLFF.

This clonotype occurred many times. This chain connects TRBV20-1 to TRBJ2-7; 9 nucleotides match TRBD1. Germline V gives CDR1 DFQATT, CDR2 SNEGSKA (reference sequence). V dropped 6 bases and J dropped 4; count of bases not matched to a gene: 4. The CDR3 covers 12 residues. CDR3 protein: CSAIGTGYEQYF. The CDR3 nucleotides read TGCAGTGCGATCGGGACAGGGTACGAGCAGTACTTC.

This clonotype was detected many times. In nucleotides, the CDR3 is TGTGCCAGCAGTTTTGGAACAGGGGGTTACTATGGCTACACCTTC. Amino acid sequence: CASSFGTGGYYGYTF. The V call is TRBV12-3 or TRBV12-4, the J call TRBJ1-2, with TRBD1 matching 8 bases. This CDR3 is built from 15 residues. With V trimmed by 3 bases and J by 3 bases, 6 bases remained unmatched.

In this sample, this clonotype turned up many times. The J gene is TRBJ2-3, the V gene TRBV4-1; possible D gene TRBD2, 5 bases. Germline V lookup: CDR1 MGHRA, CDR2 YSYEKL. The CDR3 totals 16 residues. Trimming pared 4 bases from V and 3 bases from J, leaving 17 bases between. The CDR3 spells CASSPQTNPGTDTQYF. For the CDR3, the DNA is TGCGCCAGCAGCCCCCAGACTAATCCGGGGACAGATACGCAGTATTTT.

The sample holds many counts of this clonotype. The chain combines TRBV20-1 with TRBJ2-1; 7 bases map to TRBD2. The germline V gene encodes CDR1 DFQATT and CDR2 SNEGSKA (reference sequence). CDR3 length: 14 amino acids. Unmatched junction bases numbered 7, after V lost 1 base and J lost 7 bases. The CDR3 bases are TGCAGTGCTAGAGCCGGGAGGAAGGGGAATGAGCAGTTCTTC. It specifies CSARAGRKGNEQFF.

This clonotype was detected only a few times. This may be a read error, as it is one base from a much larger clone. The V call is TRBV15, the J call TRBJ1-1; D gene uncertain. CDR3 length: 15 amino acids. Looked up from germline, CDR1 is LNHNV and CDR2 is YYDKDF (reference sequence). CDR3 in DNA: TGTGCCACCAGCCCCGTAGGTGTCTTGAACCCTGAAGCTTTCTTT. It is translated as CATSPVGVLNPEAFF.

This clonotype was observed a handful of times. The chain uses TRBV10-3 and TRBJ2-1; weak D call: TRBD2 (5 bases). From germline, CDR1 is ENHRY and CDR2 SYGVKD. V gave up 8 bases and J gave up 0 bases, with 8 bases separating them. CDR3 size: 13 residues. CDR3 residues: CAIGLFSYNEQFF. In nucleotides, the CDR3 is TGTGCCATCGGACTTTTCTCCTACAATGAGCAGTTCTTC.

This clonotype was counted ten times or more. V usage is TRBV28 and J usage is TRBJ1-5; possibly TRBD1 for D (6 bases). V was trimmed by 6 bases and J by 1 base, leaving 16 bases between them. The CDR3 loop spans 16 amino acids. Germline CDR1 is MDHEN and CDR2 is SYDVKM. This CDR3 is CASRKRDIGSNQPQHF. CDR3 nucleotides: TGTGCCAGCAGAAAGAGGGACATAGGGAGCAATCAGCCCCAGCATTTT.

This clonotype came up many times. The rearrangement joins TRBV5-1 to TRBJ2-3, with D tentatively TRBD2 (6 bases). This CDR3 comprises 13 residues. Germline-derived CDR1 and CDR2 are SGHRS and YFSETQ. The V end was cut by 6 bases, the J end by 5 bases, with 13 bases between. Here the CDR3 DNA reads TGCGCCAGCACCCCTGGGGGAGGAGATACGCAGTATTTT. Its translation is CASTPGGGDTQYF.

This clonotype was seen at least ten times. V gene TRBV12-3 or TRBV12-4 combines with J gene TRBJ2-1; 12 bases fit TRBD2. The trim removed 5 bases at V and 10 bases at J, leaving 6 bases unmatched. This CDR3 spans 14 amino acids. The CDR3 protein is CASSRLAGEGEQFF. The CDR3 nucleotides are TGTGCCAGCAGTCGACTAGCGGGAGAAGGAGAGCAGTTCTTC.

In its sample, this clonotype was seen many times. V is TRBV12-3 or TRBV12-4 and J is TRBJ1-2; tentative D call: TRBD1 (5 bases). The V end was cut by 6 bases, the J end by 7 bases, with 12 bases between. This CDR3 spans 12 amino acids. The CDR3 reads CASSLWGSGYTF. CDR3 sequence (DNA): TGTGCCAGCAGCCTTTGGGGCTCTGGCTACACCTTC.

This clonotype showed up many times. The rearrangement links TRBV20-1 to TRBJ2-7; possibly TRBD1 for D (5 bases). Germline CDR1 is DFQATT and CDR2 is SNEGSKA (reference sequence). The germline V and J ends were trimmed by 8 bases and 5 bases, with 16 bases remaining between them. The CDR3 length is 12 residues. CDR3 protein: CSSEGARNEQYF. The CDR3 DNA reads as TGCAGTTCCGAAGGGGCGAGGAACGAGCAGTACTTC.

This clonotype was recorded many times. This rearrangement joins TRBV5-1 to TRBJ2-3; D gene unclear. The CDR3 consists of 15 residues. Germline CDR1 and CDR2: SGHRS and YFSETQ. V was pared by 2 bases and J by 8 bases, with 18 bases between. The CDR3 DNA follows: TGCGCCAGCAGCTTATTGGTCCACAATATAGGTACGCAGTATTTT. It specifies CASSLLVHNIGTQYF. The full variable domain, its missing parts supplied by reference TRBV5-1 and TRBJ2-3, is KAGVTQTPRYLIKTRGQQVTLSCSPISGHRSVSWYQQTPGQGLQFLFEYFSETQRNKGNFPGRFSGRQFSNSRSEMNVSTLELGDSALYLCASSLLVHNIGTQYFGPGTRLTVL.

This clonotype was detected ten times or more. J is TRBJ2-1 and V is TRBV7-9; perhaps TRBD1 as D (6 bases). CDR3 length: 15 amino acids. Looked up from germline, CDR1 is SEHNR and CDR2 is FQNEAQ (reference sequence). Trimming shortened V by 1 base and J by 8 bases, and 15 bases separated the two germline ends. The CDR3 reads CASSLVGAELDEQFF. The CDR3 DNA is TGTGCCAGCAGCTTAGTGGGGGCGGAACTCGATGAGCAGTTCTTC.

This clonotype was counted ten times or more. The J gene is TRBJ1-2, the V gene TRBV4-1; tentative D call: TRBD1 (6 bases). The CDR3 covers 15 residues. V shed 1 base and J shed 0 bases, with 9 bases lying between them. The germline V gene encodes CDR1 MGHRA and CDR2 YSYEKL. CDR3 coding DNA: TGCGCCAGCAGCCAAGGGGACAAGCCTAACTATGGCTACACCTTC. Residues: CASSQGDKPNYGYTF.

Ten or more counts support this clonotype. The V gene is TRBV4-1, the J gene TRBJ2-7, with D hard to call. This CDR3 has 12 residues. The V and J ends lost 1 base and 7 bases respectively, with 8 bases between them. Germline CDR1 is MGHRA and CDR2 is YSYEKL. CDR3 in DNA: TGCGCCAGCAGCCAAGTTCTGGAAGAGCAGTACTTC. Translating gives CASSQVLEEQYF.

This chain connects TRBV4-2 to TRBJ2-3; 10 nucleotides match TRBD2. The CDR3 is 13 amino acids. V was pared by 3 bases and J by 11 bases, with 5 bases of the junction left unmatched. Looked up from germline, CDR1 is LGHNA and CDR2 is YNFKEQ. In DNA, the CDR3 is TGTGCCAGCAGCCAGGCCGGGACTAGCGTGCAGTATTTT. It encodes CASSQAGTSVQYF.

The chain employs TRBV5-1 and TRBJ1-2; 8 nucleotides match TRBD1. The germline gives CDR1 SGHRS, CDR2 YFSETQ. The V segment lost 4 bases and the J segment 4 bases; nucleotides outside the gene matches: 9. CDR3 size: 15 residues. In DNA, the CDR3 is TGCGCCAGCAGCGCCGAAGGAGACAGGGGCTATGGCTACACCTTC. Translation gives CASSAEGDRGYGYTF.

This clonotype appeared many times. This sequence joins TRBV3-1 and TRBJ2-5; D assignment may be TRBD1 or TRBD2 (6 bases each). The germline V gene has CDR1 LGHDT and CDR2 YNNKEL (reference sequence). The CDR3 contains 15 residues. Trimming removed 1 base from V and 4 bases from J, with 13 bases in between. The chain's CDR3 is CASSQGGTLGETQYF. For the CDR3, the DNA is TGTGCCAGCAGCCAAGGCGGGACACTCGGAGAGACCCAGTACTTC.

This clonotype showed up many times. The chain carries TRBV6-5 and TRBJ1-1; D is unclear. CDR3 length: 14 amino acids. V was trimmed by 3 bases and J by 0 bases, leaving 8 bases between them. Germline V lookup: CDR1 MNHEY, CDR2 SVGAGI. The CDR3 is CASSYVAVNTEAFF. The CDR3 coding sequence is TGTGCCAGCAGTTATGTGGCGGTGAACACTGAAGCTTTCTTT.

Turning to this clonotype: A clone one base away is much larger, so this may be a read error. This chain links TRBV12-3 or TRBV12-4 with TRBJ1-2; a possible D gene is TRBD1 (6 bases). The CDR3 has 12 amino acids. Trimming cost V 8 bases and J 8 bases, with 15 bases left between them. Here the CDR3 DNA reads TGTGCCAGCGGTCGGGACATCCTGGGCTACACCTTC. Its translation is CASGRDILGYTF.

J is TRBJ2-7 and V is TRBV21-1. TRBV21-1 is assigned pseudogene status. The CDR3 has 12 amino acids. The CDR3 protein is CASSKLGYEQYV. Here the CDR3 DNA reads TGTGCCAGCAGCAAACTAGGATACGAGCAGTACGTC.

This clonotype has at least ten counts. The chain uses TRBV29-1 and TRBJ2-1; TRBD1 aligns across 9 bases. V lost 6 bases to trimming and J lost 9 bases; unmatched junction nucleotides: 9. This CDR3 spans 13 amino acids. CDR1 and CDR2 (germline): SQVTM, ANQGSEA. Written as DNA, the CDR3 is TGCAGCGTGAGTGGGACAGGGAGAGGTGAGCAGTTCTTC. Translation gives CSVSGTGRGEQFF.

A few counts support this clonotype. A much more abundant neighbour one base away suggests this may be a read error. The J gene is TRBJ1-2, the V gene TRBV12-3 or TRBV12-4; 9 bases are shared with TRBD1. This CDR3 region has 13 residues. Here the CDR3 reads CASSLTGGQGYPF. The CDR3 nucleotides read TGTGCCAGCAGCCTTACAGGGGGCCAAGGCTACCCCTTC.

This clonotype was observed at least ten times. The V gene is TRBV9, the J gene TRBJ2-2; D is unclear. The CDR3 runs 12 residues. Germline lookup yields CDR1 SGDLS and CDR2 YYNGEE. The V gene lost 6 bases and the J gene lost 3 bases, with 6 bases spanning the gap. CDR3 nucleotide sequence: TGTGCCAGCAACGTGGACACCGGGGAGCTGTTTTTT. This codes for CASNVDTGELFF.

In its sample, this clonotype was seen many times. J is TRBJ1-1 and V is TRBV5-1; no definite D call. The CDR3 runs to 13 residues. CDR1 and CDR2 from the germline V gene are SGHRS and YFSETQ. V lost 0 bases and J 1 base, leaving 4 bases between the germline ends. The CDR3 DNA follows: TGCGCCAGCAGCTTGGCCTCGAACACTGAAGCTTTCTTT. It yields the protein CASSLASNTEAFF.

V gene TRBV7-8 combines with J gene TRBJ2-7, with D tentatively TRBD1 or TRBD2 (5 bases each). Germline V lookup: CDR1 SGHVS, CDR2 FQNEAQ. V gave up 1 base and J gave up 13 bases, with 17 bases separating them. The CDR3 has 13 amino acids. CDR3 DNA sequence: TGTGCCAGCAGCTTAGACGGCGGGCAGGGAGTATACGTC. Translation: CASSLDGGQGVYV.

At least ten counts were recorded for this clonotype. Written as DNA, the CDR3 is TGTGCCAGCAGTGAAGCGACAACAGCTAGCTTCTACACCTTC. Translation: CASSEATTASFYTF. This chain links TRBV6-1 with TRBJ1-2; D is ambiguous. Germline V gene data show CDR1 as MNHNS and CDR2 as SASEGT. V was shortened by 0 bases and J by 10 bases, with 15 bases between the two germline ends. CDR3 length: 14 amino acids.